Detailed here is one T cell receptor (beta chain). Per the original methods: Amplification with reference gene primers provided the estimates of nucleated cell counts. The data were produced by immunoSEQ multiplex PCR, yet TCRdb's version contains in-frame clones alone and is incomplete. For V, J and clone size, that table is used; D and trimming come from the DNA. The repertoire holds some 200,000 clones, with 84% as singletons. CDR3 length: 14 amino acids. Losses at the gene ends were 9 bases for V and 3 bases for J; bases not matched to a gene: 6. CDR1 and CDR2 (germline): LNHDA, SQIVND (reference sequence). The sample originates from a study of blood T cell repertoires in COVID-19. Seattle's enrolled individuals joined amid active infection and were then monitored longitudinally.

The genes are TRBV19 and TRBJ2-2; 8 bases line up with TRBD1. The receptor's source is a woman between 65 and 79 years old with COVID-19, enrolled during active disease. The sequenced sample was peripheral blood. DNA for the CDR3: TGTGCCAGCACCATGACAGGGGACACCGGGGAGCTGTTTTTT. This encodes CASTMTGDTGELFF. The whole variable domain, filled in from reference TRBV19 and TRBJ2-2, reads DGGITQSPKYLFRKEGQNVTLSCEQNLNHDAMYWYRQDPGQGLRLIYYSQIVNDFQKGDIAEGYSVSREKKESFPLTVTSAQKNPTAFYLCASTMTGDTGELFFGEGSRLTVL.